This entry lists 8 T cell receptor beta chains sequenced from one sample in a study of cytomegalovirus exposure and HLA in healthy donors. The PCR was carried out with 60 Vbeta primers and 13 Jbeta primers. Generated by immunoSEQ multiplex PCR, the TCRdb table keeps only in-frame clones and is missing some. In the table there are 99,000 or so clones, over 65% of which are singletons. The sample consisted of PBMCs. These receptors came from a middle-aged man in good health and CMV-seropositive.

The chain combines TRBV9 with TRBJ2-1; 9 bases align to TRBD2. Looked up from germline, CDR1 is SGDLS and CDR2 is YYNGEE. V trimming: 2 bases; J trimming: 9 bases; junction bases outside the gene matches: 6. The CDR3 runs to 14 residues. CDR3 sequence: CASSVLAGKGEQFF. The DNA of the CDR3 is TGTGCCAGCAGCGTTCTAGCGGGGAAGGGTGAGCAGTTCTTC.

This rearrangement joins TRBV4-2 to TRBJ1-1, with no clear D. Germline values: CDR1 LGHNA, CDR2 YNFKEQ. The CDR3 spans 14 residues. Trimming cost V 3 bases and J 1 base, with 9 bases left between them. The DNA of the CDR3 is TGTGCCAGCAGCCAGGAGGGCGCGAACACTGAAGCTTTCTTT. Amino acid sequence: CASSQEGANTEAFF.

In this sample, this clone turned up a few times. The CDR3 sequence: CASSQRLTANNSPLHF. DNA of the CDR3: TGTGCCAGCAGTCAGAGGTTGACAGCTAATAATTCACCCCTCCACTTT. This chain uses TRBV27 with TRBJ1-6; D perhaps matches TRBD1 (5 bases). V was clipped by 5 bases and J by 5 bases, with 16 bases between them. The CDR3 extends over 16 amino acids. Per germline, CDR1 MNHEY and CDR2 SMNVEV (reference sequence).

In DNA, the CDR3 is TGTGCCAGCAAAGGGGATGAAAAACTGTTTTTT. Its translation is CASKGDEKLFF. This rearrangement joins TRBV28 to TRBJ1-4; D possibly corresponds to TRBD1 (5 bases). The length of the CDR3 is 11 residues. The germline V gene has CDR1 MDHEN and CDR2 SYDVKM. Deletions cut 7 bases from V and 6 bases from J, with 6 bases between.

The chain uses TRBV5-8 and TRBJ1-2, with D tentatively TRBD1 (5 bases). This CDR3 comprises 13 residues. Trimming shortened V by 4 bases and J by 4 bases, and 11 bases separated the two germline ends. CDR1 SGHTS and CDR2 YDEGEE come from the germline V gene. CDR3 in amino acids: CASSLDSAYGYTF. CDR3 nucleotides: TGTGCCAGCAGCCTTGACAGCGCCTATGGCTACACCTTC.

As DNA, the CDR3 is TGTGCCAGCAGTGAAGGGACAGTTCAGAACACTGAAGCTTTCTTT. Its protein product is CASSEGTVQNTEAFF. The chain has TRBV2 and TRBJ1-1, with D maybe TRBD1 (6 bases). Germline V gene sequence: CDR1 SNHLY, CDR2 FYNNEI. The CDR3 is 15 amino acids. With 1 base removed from V and 1 base from J, the gap between germline ends came to 10 bases.

This chain uses TRBV6-5 with TRBJ2-2; D is undetermined. V was trimmed by 6 bases and J by 4 bases, leaving 9 bases between them. Looked up from germline, CDR1 is MNHEY and CDR2 is SVGAGI. The CDR3 has 13 residues. CDR3 in DNA: TGTGCCAGCAGCTACGTAGTCACCGGGGAGCTGTTTTTT. Translated, it gives CASSYVVTGELFF.

Notes on this clone: An end of the junction differs from the germline gene, which may be a read error. The gene calls are TRBV6-5 and TRBJ2-6; 11 bases are a match to TRBD1. Germline CDR1 MNHEY, CDR2 SVGAGI. The CDR3 extends over 15 amino acids. CDR3 sequence reads: CASRTGGAGANGLTF. CDR3 sequence (DNA): TGTGCCAGCCGGACAGGGGGCGCCGGGGCCAACGGCCTGACTTTC.